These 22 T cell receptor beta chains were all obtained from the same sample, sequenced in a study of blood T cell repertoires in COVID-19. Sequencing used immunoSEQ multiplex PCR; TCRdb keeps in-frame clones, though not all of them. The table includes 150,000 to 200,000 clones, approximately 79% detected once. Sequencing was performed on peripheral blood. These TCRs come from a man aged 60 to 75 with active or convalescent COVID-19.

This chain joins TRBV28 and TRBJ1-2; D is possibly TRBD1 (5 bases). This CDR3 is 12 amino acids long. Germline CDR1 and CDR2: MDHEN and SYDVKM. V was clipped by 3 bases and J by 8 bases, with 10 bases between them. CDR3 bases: TGTGCCAGCAGTTTGGGAGGGACCGGCTACACCTTC. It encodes CASSLGGTGYTF.

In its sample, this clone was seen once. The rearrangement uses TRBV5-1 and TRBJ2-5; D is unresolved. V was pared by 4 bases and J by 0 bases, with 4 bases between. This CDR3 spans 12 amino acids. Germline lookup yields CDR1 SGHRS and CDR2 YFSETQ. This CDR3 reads CASSRYQETQYF. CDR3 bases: TGCGCCAGCAGCCGGTACCAAGAGACCCAGTACTTC.

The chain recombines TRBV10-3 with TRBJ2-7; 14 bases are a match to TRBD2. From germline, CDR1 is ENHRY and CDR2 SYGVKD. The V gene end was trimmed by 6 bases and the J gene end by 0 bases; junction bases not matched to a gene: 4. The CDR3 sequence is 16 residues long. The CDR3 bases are TGTGCCATCAGGGCAGGGACTAGCGGGAGCTCCTACGAGCAGTACTTC. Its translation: CAIRAGTSGSSYEQYF.

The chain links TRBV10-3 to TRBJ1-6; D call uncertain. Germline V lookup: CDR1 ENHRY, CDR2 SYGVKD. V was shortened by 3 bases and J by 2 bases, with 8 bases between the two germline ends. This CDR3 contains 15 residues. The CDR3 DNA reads TGTGCCATCAGTGAACGTAGCACCTATAATTCACCCCTCCACTTT. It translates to CAISERSTYNSPLHF.

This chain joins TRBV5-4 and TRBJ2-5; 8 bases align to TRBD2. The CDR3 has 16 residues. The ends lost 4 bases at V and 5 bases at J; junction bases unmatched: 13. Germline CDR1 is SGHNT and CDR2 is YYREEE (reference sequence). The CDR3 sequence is CASSPATSALGETQYF. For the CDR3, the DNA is TGTGCCAGCAGCCCAGCGACTAGCGCCCTAGGGGAGACCCAGTACTTC.

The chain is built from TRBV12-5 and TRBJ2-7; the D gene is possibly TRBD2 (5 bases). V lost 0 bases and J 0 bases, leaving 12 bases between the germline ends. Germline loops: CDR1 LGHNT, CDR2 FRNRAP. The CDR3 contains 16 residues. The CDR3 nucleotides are TGTGCTAGTGGTTTGGTCCCCGAGGGCGCCTCCTACGAGCAGTACTTC. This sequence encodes CASGLVPEGASYEQYF. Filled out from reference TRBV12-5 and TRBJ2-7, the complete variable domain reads DARVTQTPRHKVTEMGQEVTMRCQPILGHNTVFWYRQTMMQGLELLAYFRNRAPLDDSGMPKDRFSAEMPDATLATLKIQPSEPRDSAVYFCASGLVPEGASYEQYFGPGTRLTVT.

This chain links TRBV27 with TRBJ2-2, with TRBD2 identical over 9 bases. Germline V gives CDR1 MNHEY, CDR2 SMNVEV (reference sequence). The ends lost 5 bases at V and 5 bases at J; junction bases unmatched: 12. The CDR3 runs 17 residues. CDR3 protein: CASSPPGSGGYTGELFF. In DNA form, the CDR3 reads TGTGCCAGCAGTCCGCCGGGGAGCGGGGGGTATACCGGGGAGCTGTTTTTT.

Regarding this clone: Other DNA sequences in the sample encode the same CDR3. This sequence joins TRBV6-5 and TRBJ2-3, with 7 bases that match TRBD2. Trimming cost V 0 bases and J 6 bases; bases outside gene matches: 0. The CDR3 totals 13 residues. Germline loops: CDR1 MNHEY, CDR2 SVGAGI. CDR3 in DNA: TGTGCCAGCAGTTACTCGGGGGGGGATACGCAGTATTTT. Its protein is CASSYSGGDTQYF.

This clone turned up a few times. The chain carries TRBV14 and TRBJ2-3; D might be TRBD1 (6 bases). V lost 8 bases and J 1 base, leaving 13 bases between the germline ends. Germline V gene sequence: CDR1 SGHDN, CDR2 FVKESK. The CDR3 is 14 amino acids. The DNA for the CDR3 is TGTGCCAGCGGACCAGGGGCGGGCACAGATACGCAGTATTTT. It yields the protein CASGPGAGTDTQYF.

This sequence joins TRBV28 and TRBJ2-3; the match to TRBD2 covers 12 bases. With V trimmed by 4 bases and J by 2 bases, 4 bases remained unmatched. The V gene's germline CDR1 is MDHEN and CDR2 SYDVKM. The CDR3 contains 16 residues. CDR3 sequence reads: CASSSRLAGDTDTQYF. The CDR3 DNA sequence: TGTGCCAGCAGTTCCAGACTAGCGGGAGACACAGATACGCAGTATTTT. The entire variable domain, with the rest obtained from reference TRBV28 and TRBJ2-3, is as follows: DVKVTQSSRYLVKRTGEKVFLECVQDMDHENMFWYRQDPGLGLRLIYFSYDVKMKEKGDIPEGYSVSREKKERFSLILESASTNQTSMYLCASSSRLAGDTDTQYFGPGTRLTVL.

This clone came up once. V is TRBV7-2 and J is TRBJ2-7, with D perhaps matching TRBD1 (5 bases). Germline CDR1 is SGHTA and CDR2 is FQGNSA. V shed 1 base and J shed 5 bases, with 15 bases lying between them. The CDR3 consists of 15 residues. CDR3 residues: CASSLDRGREDEQYF. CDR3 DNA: TGTGCCAGCAGCTTAGATCGCGGCAGGGAAGACGAGCAGTACTTC.

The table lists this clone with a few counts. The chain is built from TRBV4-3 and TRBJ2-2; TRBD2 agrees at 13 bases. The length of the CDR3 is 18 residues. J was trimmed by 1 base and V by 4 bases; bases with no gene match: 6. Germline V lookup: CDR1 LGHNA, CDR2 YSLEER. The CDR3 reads CASSPRLAGGRNTGELFF. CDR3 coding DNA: TGCGCCAGCAGCCCTAGACTAGCGGGAGGCCGGAACACCGGGGAGCTGTTTTTT.

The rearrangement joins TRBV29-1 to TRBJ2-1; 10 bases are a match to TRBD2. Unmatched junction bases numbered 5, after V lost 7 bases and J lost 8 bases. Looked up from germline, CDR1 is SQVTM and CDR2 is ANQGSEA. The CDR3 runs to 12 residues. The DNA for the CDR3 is TGCAGCGCGGGACTAGCGTTCCATGAGCAGTTCTTC. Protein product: CSAGLAFHEQFF.

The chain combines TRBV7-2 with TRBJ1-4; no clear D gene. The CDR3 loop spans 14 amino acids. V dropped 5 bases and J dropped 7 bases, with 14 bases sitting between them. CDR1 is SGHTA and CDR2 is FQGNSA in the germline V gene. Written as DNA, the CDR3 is TGTGCCAGCAGCACCCCGAGTTCCGGTGAAAAACTGTTTTTT. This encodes CASSTPSSGEKLFF.

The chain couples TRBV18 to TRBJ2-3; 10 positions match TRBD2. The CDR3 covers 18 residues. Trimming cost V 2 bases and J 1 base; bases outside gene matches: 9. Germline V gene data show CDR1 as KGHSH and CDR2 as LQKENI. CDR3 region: CASSPWASGSPRTDTQYF. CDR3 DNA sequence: TGTGCCAGCTCACCATGGGCTAGCGGGAGCCCCCGCACAGATACGCAGTATTTT.

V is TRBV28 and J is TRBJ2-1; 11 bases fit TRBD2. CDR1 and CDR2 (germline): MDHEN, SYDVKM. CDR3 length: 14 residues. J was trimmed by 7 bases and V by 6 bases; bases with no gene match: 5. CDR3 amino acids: CASSRLAGRNEQFF. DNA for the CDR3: TGTGCCAGCAGCCGACTAGCGGGAAGGAATGAGCAGTTCTTC.

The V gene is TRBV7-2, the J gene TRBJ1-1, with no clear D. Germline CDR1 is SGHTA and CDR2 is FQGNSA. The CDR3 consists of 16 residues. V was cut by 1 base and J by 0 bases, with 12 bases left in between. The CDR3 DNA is TGTGCCAGCAGCTTAGGGAGCGGACTGATGAACACTGAAGCTTTCTTT. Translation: CASSLGSGLMNTEAFF.

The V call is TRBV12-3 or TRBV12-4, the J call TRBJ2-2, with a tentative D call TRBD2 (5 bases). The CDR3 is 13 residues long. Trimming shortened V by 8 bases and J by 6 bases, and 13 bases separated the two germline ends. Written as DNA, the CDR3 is TGTGCCAGCGGAGGAGGCCCGGCCGGGGAGCTGTTTTTT. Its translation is CASGGGPAGELFF.

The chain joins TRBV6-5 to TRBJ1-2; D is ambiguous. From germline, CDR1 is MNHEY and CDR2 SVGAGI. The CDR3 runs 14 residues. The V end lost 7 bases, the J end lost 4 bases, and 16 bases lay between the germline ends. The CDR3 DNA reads TGTGCCAGCAACCGGATGGAGAATGCCTATGGCTACACCTTC. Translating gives CASNRMENAYGYTF.

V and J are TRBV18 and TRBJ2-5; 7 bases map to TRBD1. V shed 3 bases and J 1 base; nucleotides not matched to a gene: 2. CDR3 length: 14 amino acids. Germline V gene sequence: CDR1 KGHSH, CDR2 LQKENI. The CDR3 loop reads CASSPGTAQETQYF. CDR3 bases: TGTGCCAGCTCACCGGGGACAGCCCAAGAGACCCAGTACTTC.

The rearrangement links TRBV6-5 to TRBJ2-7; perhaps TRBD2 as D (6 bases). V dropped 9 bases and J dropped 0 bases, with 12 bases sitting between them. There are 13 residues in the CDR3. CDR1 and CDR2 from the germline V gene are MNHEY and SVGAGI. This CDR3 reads CASSWRDSYEQYF. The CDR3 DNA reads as TGTGCCAGTTCCTGGCGGGACTCCTACGAGCAGTACTTC.

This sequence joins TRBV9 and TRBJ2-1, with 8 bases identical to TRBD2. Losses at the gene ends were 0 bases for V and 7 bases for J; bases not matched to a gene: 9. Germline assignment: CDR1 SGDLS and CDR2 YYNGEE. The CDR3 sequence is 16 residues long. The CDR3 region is CASSVAARLASNEQFF. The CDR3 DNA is TGTGCCAGCAGCGTAGCTGCCCGACTAGCGAGTAATGAGCAGTTCTTC.